A selection of T cell receptor beta chains follows, all from one sample in a study of T cells expressing NK-cell markers. From its re-call of the 5' RACE reads, TCRdb lists each CDR3 protein once, without DNA. The sample includes a few hundred thousand distinct CDR3 sequences. The sequencing sample was made of blood T cells: a sorted CD56 or NKG2C T cell subset, CD4+ or CD8+ T cells, or bulk PBMC T cells (not recorded which). These receptors all stem from a man aged 18-75 years in good health. Each CDR3 is given with its conserved first and last residue.

j_call v_call cdr3_aa
TRBJ2-7 TRBV15 CATSRLDRDYPEQYF
TRBJ2-1 TRBV5-6 CASSPPQGFPYNEQFF
TRBJ1-2 TRBV6-1 CASRQAGESYQGYTF
TRBJ2-4 TRBV6-1 CASSELPGSVGKNIQYF
TRBJ2-1 TRBV2 CASSGSPGGYNEQFF
TRBJ2-1 TRBV3-1 CASSHHSRRYNEQFF
TRBJ2-5 TRBV24-1 CATSDSGTPKGTQYF
TRBJ1-1 TRBV7-9 CASSSGGGNTEAFF
TRBJ2-3 TRBV19 CASSSTWGKDTQYF
TRBJ2-7 TRBV7-8 CASSSGQGTMDEQYF
TRBJ2-5 TRBV6-1 CASSPTAAQETQYF
TRBJ2-1 TRBV6-5 CASSYQTSGGREGQFF
TRBJ2-1 TRBV7-6 CASSHSGTDSNEQFF
TRBJ2-7 TRBV2 CASRKGGTSSYEQYF
TRBJ2-3 TRBV4-2 CASSSRQGGSYSTDTQYF
TRBJ2-5 TRBV7-9 CASSLRTSKTTETQYF
TRBJ2-1 TRBV19 CARMNGTSGGLSSYNEQFF
TRBJ2-5 TRBV2 CASNWALGETQYF
TRBJ1-5 TRBV28 CASRKRLQGAPDQPQHF
TRBJ1-1 TRBV29-1 CSVEGWAGGAEAFF
TRBJ2-7 TRBV28 CASSLPARALAEQYF
TRBJ2-1 TRBV3-1 CASSQDMGNEQFF
TRBJ2-5 TRBV6-1 CASSDQGLPQETQYF
TRBJ2-3 TRBV19 CASSFQRGANTQYF
TRBJ1-6 TRBV20-1 CSATNTGRRYNSPLHF
TRBJ1-2 TRBV6-5 CASSYSTAGLDGYTF
TRBJ2-7 TRBV5-4 CASSLELQGENEQYF
TRBJ2-1 TRBV7-9 CASSLPTGNNEQFF
TRBJ1-2 TRBV15 CATSRDRTVGGYTF
TRBJ1-4 TRBV20-1 CSASGMGKLFF
TRBJ1-2 TRBV6-6 CASRPDGGNGYTF
TRBJ2-2 TRBV5-1 CASRASGRMSTGELFF
TRBJ2-1 TRBV11-2 CASRTGTRASSYNEQFF
TRBJ1-2 TRBV9 CASSVYRGGYTF
TRBJ2-1 TRBV6-1 CASGSGGTGLARFF
TRBJ1-2 TRBV3-1 CASSQEDKANYGYTF
TRBJ2-3 TRBV7-2 CASSLGGTTQYF
TRBJ2-7 TRBV23-1 CASSQVDRDEQYF
TRBJ2-3 TRBV5-5 CASSLGRGGGWGTDTQYF
TRBJ1-4 TRBV5-5 CASSPLEEKLFF
TRBJ2-1 TRBV18 CASRGQGWNEQFF
TRBJ2-5 TRBV7-2 CASSGNSEETQYF